This T cell receptor beta chain was documented in a study of cytomegalovirus exposure and HLA in healthy donors. On this clone itself: The antigen is unknown.

PCR used 60 Vbeta primers and 13 Jbeta primers. Profiled with immunoSEQ multiplex PCR; TCRdb holds only in-frame clones, not every one. The sample lists 90,000 to 140,000 clones, about 13% occurring once. Study findings and constraints: In vitro work confirmed that a few CMV-associated chains recognize CMV antigens. Most subjects had HLA-A and HLA-B alleles reportedly predicted accurately by TCR beta sequences. A later analysis revealed that TCR association rates differed between HLA loci, peaking at DRB1 and bottoming out at HLA-C.

The V gene lost 6 bases and the J gene lost 4 bases, with 9 bases spanning the gap. This CDR3 region has 11 residues. Germline V gene sequence: CDR1 SQVTM, CDR2 ANQGSEA. Input material: PBMCs. The chain employs TRBV29-1 and TRBJ1-2; the D is unclear. The receptor was derived from a man aged 35 to 55 in good health and CMV-seropositive. The CDR3, as DNA: TGCAGCGTCCGCGACATCTATGGCTACACCTTC. Its translation is CSVRDIYGYTF.